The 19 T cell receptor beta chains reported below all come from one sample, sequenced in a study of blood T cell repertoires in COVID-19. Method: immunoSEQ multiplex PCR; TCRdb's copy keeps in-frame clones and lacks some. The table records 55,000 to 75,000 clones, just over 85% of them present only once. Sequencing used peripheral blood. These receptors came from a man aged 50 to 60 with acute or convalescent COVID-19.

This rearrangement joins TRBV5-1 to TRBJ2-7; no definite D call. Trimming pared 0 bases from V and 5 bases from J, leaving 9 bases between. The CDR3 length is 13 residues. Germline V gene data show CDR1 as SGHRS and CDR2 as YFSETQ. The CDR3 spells CASSLGNQDEQYF. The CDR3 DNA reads TGCGCCAGCAGCTTGGGAAACCAGGACGAGCAGTACTTC.

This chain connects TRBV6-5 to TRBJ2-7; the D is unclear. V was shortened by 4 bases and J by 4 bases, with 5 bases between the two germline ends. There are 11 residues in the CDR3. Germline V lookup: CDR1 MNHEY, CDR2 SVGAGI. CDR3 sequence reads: CASSSRYEQYF. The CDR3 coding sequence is TGTGCCAGCAGTTCTAGGTACGAGCAGTACTTC.

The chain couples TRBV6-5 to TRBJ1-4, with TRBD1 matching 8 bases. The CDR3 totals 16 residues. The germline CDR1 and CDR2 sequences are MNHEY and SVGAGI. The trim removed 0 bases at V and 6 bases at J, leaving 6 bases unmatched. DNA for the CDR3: TGTGCCAGCAGTTACTCGAGGGCAGGGGGCTATGAAAAACTGTTTTTT. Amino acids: CASSYSRAGGYEKLFF.

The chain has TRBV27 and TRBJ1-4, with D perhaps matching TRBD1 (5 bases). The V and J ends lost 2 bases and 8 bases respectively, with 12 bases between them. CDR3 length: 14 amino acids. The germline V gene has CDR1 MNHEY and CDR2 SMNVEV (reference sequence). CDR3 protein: CASSLEVGGEKLFF. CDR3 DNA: TGTGCCAGCAGTTTAGAGGTGGGGGGGGAAAAACTGTTTTTT.

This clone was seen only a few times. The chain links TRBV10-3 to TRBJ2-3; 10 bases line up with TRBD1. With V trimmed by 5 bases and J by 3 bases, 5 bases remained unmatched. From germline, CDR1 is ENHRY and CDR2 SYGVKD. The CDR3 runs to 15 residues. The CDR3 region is CAISTGTGDTDTQYF. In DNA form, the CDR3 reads TGTGCCATCAGTACCGGGACAGGGGATACAGATACGCAGTATTTT.

The CDR3 sequence is CASSLGAGADSPLHF. The CDR3 DNA follows: TGTGCCAGCAGCTTGGGGGCAGGCGCAGACTCACCCCTCCACTTT. The chain carries TRBV5-6 and TRBJ1-6, with D hard to call. Looked up from germline, CDR1 is SGHDT and CDR2 is YYEEEE. The V and J ends lost 0 bases and 10 bases respectively, with 14 bases between them. This CDR3 spans 15 amino acids.

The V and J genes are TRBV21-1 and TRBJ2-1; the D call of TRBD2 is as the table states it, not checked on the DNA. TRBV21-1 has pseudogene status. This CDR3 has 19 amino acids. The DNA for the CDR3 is TGTGCCAGCAGCAAGTTGAGGCAGAAGGGACTAGTCTCCTACAATGAGCAGTTCTTC. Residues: CASSKLRQKGLVSYNEQFF.

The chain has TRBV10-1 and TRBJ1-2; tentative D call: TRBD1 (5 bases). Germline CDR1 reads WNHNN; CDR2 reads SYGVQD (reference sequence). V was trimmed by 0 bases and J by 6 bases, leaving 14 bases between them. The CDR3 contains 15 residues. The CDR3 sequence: CASSESGAVFDGYTF. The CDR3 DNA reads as TGCGCCAGCAGTGAGTCAGGGGCCGTCTTTGATGGCTACACCTTC.

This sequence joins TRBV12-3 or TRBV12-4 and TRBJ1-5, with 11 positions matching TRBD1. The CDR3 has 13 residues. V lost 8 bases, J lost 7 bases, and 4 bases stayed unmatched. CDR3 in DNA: TGTGCCAGCCGGGGGACAGGGGGACAGCCCCAGCATTTT. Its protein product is CASRGTGGQPQHF.

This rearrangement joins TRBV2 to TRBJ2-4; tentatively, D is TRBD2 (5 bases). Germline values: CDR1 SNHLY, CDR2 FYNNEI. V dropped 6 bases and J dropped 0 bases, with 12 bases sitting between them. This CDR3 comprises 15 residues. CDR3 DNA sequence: TGTGCCAGCAGGGCCGGGGAAACAGCCAAAAACATTCAGTACTTC. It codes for CASRAGETAKNIQYF.

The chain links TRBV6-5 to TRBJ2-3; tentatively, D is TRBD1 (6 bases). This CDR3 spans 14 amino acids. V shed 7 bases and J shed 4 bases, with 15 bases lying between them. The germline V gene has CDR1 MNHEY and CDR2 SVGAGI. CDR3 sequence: CASKVYREADTQYF. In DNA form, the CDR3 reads TGTGCCAGCAAGGTCTACAGGGAAGCAGATACGCAGTATTTT.

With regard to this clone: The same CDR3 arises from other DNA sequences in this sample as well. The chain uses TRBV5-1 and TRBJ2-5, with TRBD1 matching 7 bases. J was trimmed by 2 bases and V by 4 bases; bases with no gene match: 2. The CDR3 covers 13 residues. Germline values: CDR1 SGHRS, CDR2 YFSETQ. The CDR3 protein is CASSLGQQETQYF. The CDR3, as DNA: TGCGCCAGCAGCCTGGGACAGCAAGAGACCCAGTACTTC.

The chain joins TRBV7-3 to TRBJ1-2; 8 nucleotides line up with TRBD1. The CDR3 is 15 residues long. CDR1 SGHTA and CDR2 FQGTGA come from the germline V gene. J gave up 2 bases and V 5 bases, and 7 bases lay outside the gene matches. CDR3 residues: CASSAHRQGNYGYTF. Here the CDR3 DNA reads TGTGCCAGCAGCGCCCACAGACAGGGGAACTATGGCTACACCTTC.

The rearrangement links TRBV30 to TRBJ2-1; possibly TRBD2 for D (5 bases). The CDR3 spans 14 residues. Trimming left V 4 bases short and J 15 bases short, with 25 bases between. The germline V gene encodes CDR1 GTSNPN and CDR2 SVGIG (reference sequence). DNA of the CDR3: TGTGCCTGGATCACCTTACGGGGAGCCTTAAAGCCGTTCTTC. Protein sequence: CAWITLRGALKPFF.

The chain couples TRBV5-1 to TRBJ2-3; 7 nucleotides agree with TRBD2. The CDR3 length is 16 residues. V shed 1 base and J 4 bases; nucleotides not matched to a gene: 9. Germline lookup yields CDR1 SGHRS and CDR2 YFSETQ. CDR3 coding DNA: TGCGCCAGCAGCTTGACAGGTGGGAGGGCCGCAGATACGCAGTATTTT. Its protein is CASSLTGGRAADTQYF.

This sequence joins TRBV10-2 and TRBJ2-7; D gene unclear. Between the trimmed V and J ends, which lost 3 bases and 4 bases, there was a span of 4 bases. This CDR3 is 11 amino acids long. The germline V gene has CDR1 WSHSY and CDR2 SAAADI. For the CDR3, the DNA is TGCGCCAGCAGTGAATATTACGAGCAGTACTTC. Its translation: CASSEYYEQYF.

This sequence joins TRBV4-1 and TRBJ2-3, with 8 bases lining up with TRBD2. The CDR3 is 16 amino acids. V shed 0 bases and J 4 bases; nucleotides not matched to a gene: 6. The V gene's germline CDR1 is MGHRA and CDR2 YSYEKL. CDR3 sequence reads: CASSQDLSGGADTQYF. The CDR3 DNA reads TGCGCCAGCAGCCAAGACCTATCCGGGGGGGCAGATACGCAGTATTTT.

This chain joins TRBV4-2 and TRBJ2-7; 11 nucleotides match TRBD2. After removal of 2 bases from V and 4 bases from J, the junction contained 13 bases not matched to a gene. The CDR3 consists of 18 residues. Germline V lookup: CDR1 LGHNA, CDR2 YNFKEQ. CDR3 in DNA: TGTGCCAGCAGCCAATCCTATCCCCGACTAGCGGGGCTTTACGAGCAGTACTTC. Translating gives CASSQSYPRLAGLYEQYF.

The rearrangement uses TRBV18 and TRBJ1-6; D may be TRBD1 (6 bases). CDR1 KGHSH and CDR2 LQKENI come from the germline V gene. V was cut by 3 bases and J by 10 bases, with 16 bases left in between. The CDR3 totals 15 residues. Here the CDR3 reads CASSPRQQGNSPLHF. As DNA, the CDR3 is TGTGCCAGCTCACCCCGGCAACAGGGTAACTCACCCCTCCACTTT.